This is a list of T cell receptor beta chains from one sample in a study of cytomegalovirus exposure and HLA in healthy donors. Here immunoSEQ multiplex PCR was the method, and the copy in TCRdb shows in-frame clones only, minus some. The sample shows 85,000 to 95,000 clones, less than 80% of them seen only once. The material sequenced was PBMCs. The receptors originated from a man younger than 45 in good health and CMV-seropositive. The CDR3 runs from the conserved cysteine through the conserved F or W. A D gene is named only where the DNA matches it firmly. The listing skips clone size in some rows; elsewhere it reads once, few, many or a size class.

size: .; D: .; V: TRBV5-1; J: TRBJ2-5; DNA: TGCGCCAGCAGAGAGACAGGCCAAGAGACCCAGTACTTC; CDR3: CASRETGQETQYF
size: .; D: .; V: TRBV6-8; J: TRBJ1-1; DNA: TGTGCCAGCAGTGCCTCCTCCGGGGCTGAAGCTTTCTTT; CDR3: CASSASSGAEAFF
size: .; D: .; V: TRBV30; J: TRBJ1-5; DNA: TGTGCCTGGAATCGGGGATACGGAGGCAATCAGCCCCAGCATTTT; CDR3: CAWNRGYGGNQPQHF
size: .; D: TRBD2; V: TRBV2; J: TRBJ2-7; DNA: TGTGCCAGCAGTATCCCTAGCGGGGGCCAATACGAGCAGTACTTC; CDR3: CASSIPSGGQYEQYF
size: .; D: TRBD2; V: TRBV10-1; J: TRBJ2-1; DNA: TGCGCCAGCAGTGATTTTTTGCGGGGGGCCTCCAATGAGCAGTTCTTC; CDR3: CASSDFLRGASNEQFF
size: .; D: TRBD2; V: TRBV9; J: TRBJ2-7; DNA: TGTGCCAGCAGCCCGGGGGGGGGAGCTAGCTCCTACGAGCAGTACTTC; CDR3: CASSPGGGASSYEQYF
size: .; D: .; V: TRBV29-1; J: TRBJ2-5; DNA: TGCAGCGTTGCGGACAGCCAAGAGACCCAGTACTTC; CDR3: CSVADSQETQYF
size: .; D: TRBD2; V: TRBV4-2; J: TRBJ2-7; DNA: TGTGCCAGCAGCCAAGAACTCGGCGGGACTAACTACGAGCAGTACTTC; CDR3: CASSQELGGTNYEQYF
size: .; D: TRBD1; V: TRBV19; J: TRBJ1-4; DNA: TGTGCCAGTAGTATGGGGGCCAGGGGGAGTGAAAAACTGTTTTTT; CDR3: CASSMGARGSEKLFF
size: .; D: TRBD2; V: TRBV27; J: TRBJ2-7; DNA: TGTGCCAGCAGTTTAGCGGGAGCCTCCTACGAGCAGTACTTC; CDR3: CASSLAGASYEQYF
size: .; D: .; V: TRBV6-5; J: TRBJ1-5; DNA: TGTGCCAGCACTCAGAGTCGCGGTCAGCCCCAGCATTTT; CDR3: CASTQSRGQPQHF
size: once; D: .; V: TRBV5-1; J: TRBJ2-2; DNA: TGCGCCAGCAGCTTGGCCCAGATAAACACCGGGGAGCTGTTTTTT; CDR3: CASSLAQINTGELFF
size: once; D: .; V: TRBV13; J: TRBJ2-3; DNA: TGTGCCACCTCCTTGGAGGGGGCCCCTTTGGATACGCAGTATTTT; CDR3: CATSLEGAPLDTQYF
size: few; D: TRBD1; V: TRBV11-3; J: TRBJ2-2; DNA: TGTGCCAGCAGCTTAGGTCGACAGGGCAACACCGGGGAGCTGTTTTTT; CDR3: CASSLGRQGNTGELFF
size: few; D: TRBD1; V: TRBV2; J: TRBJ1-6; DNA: TGTGCCAGCAGTGAGAGGACAGGGCTATTACCCCTCCACTTT; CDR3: CASSERTGLLPLHF
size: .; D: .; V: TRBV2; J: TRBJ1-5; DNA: TGTGCCAGTAGGCCCGGGTTTAGCAATCAGCCCCAGCATTTT; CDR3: CASRPGFSNQPQHF
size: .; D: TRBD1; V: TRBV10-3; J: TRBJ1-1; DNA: TGTGCCATCGGGTACGGACAGGGCACTGAAGCTTTCTTT; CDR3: CAIGYGQGTEAFF
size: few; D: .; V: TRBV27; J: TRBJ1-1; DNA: TGTGCCAGCAGGGGCAGCTACGAGAACACTGAAGCTTTCTTT; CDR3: CASRGSYENTEAFF
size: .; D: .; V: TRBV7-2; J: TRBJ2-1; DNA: TGTGCCAGCAGCTTTTTGTGGACTAACAATGAGCAGTTCTTC; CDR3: CASSFLWTNNEQFF
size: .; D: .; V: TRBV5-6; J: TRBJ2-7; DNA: TGTGCCAGCACCCACCGCGATCAAAACGAGCAGTACTTC; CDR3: CASTHRDQNEQYF
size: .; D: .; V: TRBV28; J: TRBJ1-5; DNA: TGTGCCAGCAGGGAAACTACAGGTCTCAATCAGCCCCAGAATTTT; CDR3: CASRETTGLNQPQNF
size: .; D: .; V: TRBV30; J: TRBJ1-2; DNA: TGTGCCTCTAATCAGGAAAGCTATGGCTACACCTTC; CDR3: CASNQESYGYTF
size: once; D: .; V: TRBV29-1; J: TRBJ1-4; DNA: TGCAGCGTCAGCGGGACAAATGAAAAACTGTTTTTT; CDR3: CSVSGTNEKLFF
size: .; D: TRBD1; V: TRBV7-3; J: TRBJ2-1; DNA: TGTGCCAGCAGCTTCCGACAGGGTGGGGATGAGCAGTTCTTC; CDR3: CASSFRQGGDEQFF
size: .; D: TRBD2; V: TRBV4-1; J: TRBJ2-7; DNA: TGCGCCAGCAGCCAACAAGCGGGAGCTAACCTCGAGCAGTACTTC; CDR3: CASSQQAGANLEQYF
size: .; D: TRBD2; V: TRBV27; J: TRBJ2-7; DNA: TGTGCCAGCAGTTTATCAGGGGAGGGTGGCTCCTACGAGCAGTACTTC; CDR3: CASSLSGEGGSYEQYF
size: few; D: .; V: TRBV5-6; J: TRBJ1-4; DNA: TGTGCCAGCAGCTCCTTCGCCAATCGGCCGGCGGCTAATGAAAAACTGTTTTTT; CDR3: CASSSFANRPAANEKLFF
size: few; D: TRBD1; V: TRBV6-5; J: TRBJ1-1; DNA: TGTGCCAGCAGTTACCGTGGACAGGGGAAAGACACTGAAGCTTTCTTT; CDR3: CASSYRGQGKDTEAFF
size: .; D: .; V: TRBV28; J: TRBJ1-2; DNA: TGTGCCAGCAGTTTTGAGGGGGTGTCGTACGATGGCTACACCTTC; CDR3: CASSFEGVSYDGYTF
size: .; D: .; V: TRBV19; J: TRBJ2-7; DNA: TGTGCCAGTAGTATCCGACACACCTACGAGCAGTACTTC; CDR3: CASSIRHTYEQYF
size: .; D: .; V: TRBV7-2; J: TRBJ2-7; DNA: TGTGCCAGCAGCTTAGGGGGCAGGGCGGGAAGCTACGAGCAGTACTTC; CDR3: CASSLGGRAGSYEQYF
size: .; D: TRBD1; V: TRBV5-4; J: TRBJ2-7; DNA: TGTGCCAGCAGCTTGGGACAGGGGGTTCCCTACGAGCAGTACTTC; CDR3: CASSLGQGVPYEQYF
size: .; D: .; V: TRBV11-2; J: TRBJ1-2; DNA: TGTGCCAGCAGCTCCCTCCGTGGCTACACCTTC; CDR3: CASSSLRGYTF
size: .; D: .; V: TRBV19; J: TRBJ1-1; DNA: TGTGCCAGTAGTTCCATCAGGGGCCGCGGCACTGAAGCTTTCTTT; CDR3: CASSSIRGRGTEAFF
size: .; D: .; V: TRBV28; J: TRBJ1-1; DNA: TGTGCCAGCAGTTTGGGACACCGGAACACTGAAGCTTTCTTT; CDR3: CASSLGHRNTEAFF
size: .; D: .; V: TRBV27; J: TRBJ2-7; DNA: TGTGCCAGCAGTTTATCGTCGGCGGCCTCCTACGAGCAGTACTTC; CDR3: CASSLSSAASYEQYF